The rows below give T cell receptor beta chains drawn from one sample of a study of T cell responses to AZD1222 COVID-19 vaccine. Assay: immunoSEQ multiplex PCR; the TCRdb copy retains only in-frame clones and omits some. The data contain 100,000 or so clones, about nine tenths of them singletons. Here the sequenced sample was peripheral blood, taken on day 0 of AZD1222 vaccination. The receptors here all came from an adult in good health. CDR3s include the opening cysteine and the closing phenylalanine or tryptophan. The D gene is left open where the match is weak. Part of the rows lack a size; the others show once, few, many or a class for expanded clones.

>TRBV5-6|.|TRBJ2-1|.
TGTGCCAGCAGCGGACCACAGGGATTTGAGCAGTTCTTC
CASSGPQGFEQFF
>TRBV7-9|.|TRBJ2-1|TRBD2
TGTGCCAGCAGCCCGACTAGCGGGGGGTTAGTCTACAATGAGCAGTTCTTC
CASSPTSGGLVYNEQFF
>TRBV9|.|TRBJ1-3|.
TGTGCCAGCTCGCAGGGGACCTCTGGAAACACCATATATTTT
CASSQGTSGNTIYF
>TRBV5-1|.|TRBJ2-7|.
TGCGCCAGCAGCGCTGACACCAGCTCCTACGAGCAGTACTTC
CASSADTSSYEQYF
>TRBV2|.|TRBJ2-3|TRBD2
TGTGCCAGCAGTCCCCACCCGGGACTAGCGGGGGGCCGGAGCACAGATACGCAGTATTTT
CASSPHPGLAGGRSTDTQYF
>TRBV28|.|TRBJ2-5|TRBD2
TGTGCCAGCAGATCTCCGACTAGCGGGGACCAAGAGACCCAGTACTTC
CASRSPTSGDQETQYF
>TRBV5-1|.|TRBJ1-3|.
TGCGCCAGCAGCTACGATAATCTTAGCTCTGGAAACACCATATATTTT
CASSYDNLSSGNTIYF
>TRBV7-8|.|TRBJ1-6|.
TGTGCCAGCAGCTTCTGGGGTTCGGATTCACCCCTCCACTTT
CASSFWGSDSPLHF
>TRBV5-1|.|TRBJ2-6|TRBD1
TGCGCCAGCAGCTTGGGACAGGGGGCCGGTGGGGCCAACGTCCTGACTTTC
CASSLGQGAGGANVLTF
>TRBV5-4|.|TRBJ1-6|.
TGTGCCACCGAGACGGGGAATTCACCCCTCCACTTT
CATETGNSPLHF
>TRBV24-1|.|TRBJ1-1|.
TGTGCCACCAGTGGTCCCAGGGACACTGAAGCTTTCTTT
CATSGPRDTEAFF
>TRBV6-5|.|TRBJ1-4|.
TGTGCCAGCAGTTATGGCGGAACTAATGAAAAACTGTTTTTT
CASSYGGTNEKLFF
>TRBV19|.|TRBJ2-7|TRBD2
TGTGCCAGTAGTACTCTAGCGGGGGGGCTGGAGCAGTACTTC
CASSTLAGGLEQYF
>TRBV5-6|.|TRBJ1-5|.
TGTGCCAGCAGCTTCTACAACTCGCAGCCCCAGCATTTT
CASSFYNSQPQHF
>TRBV6-5|.|TRBJ1-2|.
TGTGCCAGCAGTTCTGCCCGGGCCACTTTGGGCTACACCTTC
CASSSARATLGYTF
>TRBV5-1|.|TRBJ1-3|TRBD1
TGCGCCAGCAAGACAGGGCCAAGCTCTGGAAACACCATATATTTT
CASKTGPSSGNTIYF
>TRBV2|.|TRBJ2-3|.
TGTGCCAGCAGGGATCCAGGAAGCACAGATACGCAGTATTTT
CASRDPGSTDTQYF
>TRBV19|once|TRBJ2-1|TRBD2
TGTGCCAGTAGTATTCGGGGGGGATACAATGAGCAGTTCTTC
CASSIRGGYNEQFF
>TRBV15|.|TRBJ1-4|.
TGTGCCACCAGCAGAGTACCCAGGAACTCAACTAATGAAAAACTGTTTTTT
CATSRVPRNSTNEKLFF
>TRBV10-3|.|TRBJ2-6|.
TGTGCCATCAGTGACAGGGAAGGCGCTGGGGCCAACGTCCTGACTTTC
CAISDREGAGANVLTF
>TRBV4-1|.|TRBJ2-2|TRBD1
TGCGCCAGCAGCCAAGATTCGCAGGGGGCCGGGGAGCTGTTTTTT
CASSQDSQGAGELFF
>TRBV2|.|TRBJ1-1|.
TGTGCCAGCTGGGATACAGGGAACACTGAAGCTTTCTTT
CASWDTGNTEAFF
>TRBV4-2|.|TRBJ2-7|.
TGTGCCAGCAGCCAAGATCCCGGGACCGGCTCCTACGAGCAGTACTTC
CASSQDPGTGSYEQYF
>TRBV3-1/TRBV3-2|few|TRBJ1-2|.
TGTGCCAGCAGCCGGGCGGGGAACTATGGCTACACCTTC
CASSRAGNYGYTF
>TRBV5-1|.|TRBJ1-1|.
TGCGCCAGTACAGGGAATCAGGGCACTGAAGCTTTCTTT
CASTGNQGTEAFF
>TRBV19|once|TRBJ1-3|.
TGTGCCTCGACAGAATCAGACTCTGGAAACACCATATATTTT
CASTESDSGNTIYF
>TRBV10-3|.|TRBJ1-6|TRBD1
TGTGCCATCAGTGACACAGGGGAACGATCACCCCTCCACTTT
CAISDTGERSPLHF
>TRBV5-1|.|TRBJ2-1|TRBD1
TGCGCCAGCAGCTCCCAGACAGGGGACAATGAGCAGTTCTTC
CASSSQTGDNEQFF
>TRBV13|few|TRBJ2-7|TRBD1
TGTGCCAGCAGCCCAAGACAGGGTGTGGGCGAGCAGTACTTC
CASSPRQGVGEQYF
>TRBV6-5|.|TRBJ2-1|.
TGTGCCAGCAGTTACATGGCAGGGGACGCTGAGCAGTTCTTC
CASSYMAGDAEQFF
>TRBV19|few|TRBJ1-5|TRBD1
TGTGCCAGTAGTACCGACAGGGCGGGGGGTCAGCCCCAGCATTTT
CASSTDRAGGQPQHF
>TRBV11-2|.|TRBJ1-6|.
TGTGCCAGCAGCTTAGATTTTAAGATCTATAATTCACCCCTCCACTTT
CASSLDFKIYNSPLHF
>TRBV10-3|few|TRBJ1-2|.
TGTGCCATCACCGATGCTCATCCGGGAGAGATATATGGCTACACCTTC
CAITDAHPGEIYGYTF
>TRBV9|.|TRBJ1-2|.
TGTGCCAGCAGCGTAGGGGCAGGCCCTGGCTACACCTTC
CASSVGAGPGYTF
>TRBV24-1|.|TRBJ1-5|.
TGTGCCCAGGTGACAGAGGATAGCAATCAGCCCCAGCATTTT
CAQVTEDSNQPQHF
>TRBV3-1/TRBV3-2|.|TRBJ1-6|TRBD1
TGTGCCAGCAGCCAAGTACAGGGGGATTCACCCCTCCACTTT
CASSQVQGDSPLHF
>TRBV7-9|.|TRBJ2-7|.
TGTGCCAGCGGAGGGGTTTACGAGCAGTACTTC
CASGGVYEQYF
>TRBV9|.|TRBJ2-5|TRBD1
TGTGCCAGCAGTCCTTACGCCGTGGCAGGGGGAGAGACCCAGTACTTC
CASSPYAVAGGETQYF
>TRBV11-2|.|TRBJ1-1|TRBD1
TGTGCCAGCAGCCTAGACAGGGACGCTGAAGCTTTCTTT
CASSLDRDAEAFF
>TRBV7-9|.|TRBJ1-6|TRBD1
TGTGCCAGCAGTCCTCAGGGGGCTGATAATTCACCCCTCCACTTT
CASSPQGADNSPLHF
>TRBV7-9|.|TRBJ2-1|TRBD2
TGTGCCAGCAGCTTAGAAAGAGGAGCGGGGGAGTTCTTC
CASSLERGAGEFF
>TRBV6-4|.|TRBJ2-1|TRBD2
TGTGCCAGCAGCCGGGAGGTAAACTACAATGAGCAGTTCTTC
CASSREVNYNEQFF
>TRBV13|.|TRBJ1-6|TRBD1
TGTGCCAGCAGCTCCGGGACAGTTCGTCTGAGCTCCTATAATTCACCCCTCCACTTT
CASSSGTVRLSSYNSPLHF